This T cell receptor beta chain came from a study of CD8 T cells in ankylosing spondylitis. Findings of the study overall: Relatively rare in peripheral blood, disease-linked clones were also CD8+. Certain motif variants had earlier been reported in reactive arthritis synovial fluid and blood. Blood from ankylosing spondylitis patients appeared to carry a characteristic roughly 8-variant TCR beta motif.

The germline CDR1 and CDR2 sequences are SGHKS and YYEKEE (reference sequence). Trimming removed 1 base at V and 0 bases at J, with 14 bases between. The CDR3 spans 17 residues. This clonotype was observed many times. No antigen is known for it. 5'-RACE, quantitative and with molecular barcodes, yielded the TCR beta libraries. TCRdb re-called the 5' RACE reads through MiXCR, storing one row per CDR3 protein. This table holds around 31,000 distinct CDR3 sequences, roughly 33% found once. V is TRBV5-5 and J is TRBJ1-3, with no clear D. The sequenced sample consisted of synovial fluid, either unsorted or a sorted T cell fraction (not recorded which). The sequence derives from a male donor with ankylosing spondylitis. The CDR3 protein is CASSLTVTHSSGNTIYF. The CDR3 DNA follows: TGTGCCAGCAGCTTGACGGTGACTCACTCCTCTGGAAACACCATATATTTT.